This TCR beta chain was sequenced in a study of blood T cell repertoires in COVID-19. This CDR3 contains 14 residues. Looked up from germline, CDR1 is MNHEY and CDR2 is SVGAGI. Trimming left V 7 bases short and J 5 bases short, with 17 bases between. Repertoires were generated with immunoSEQ multiplex PCR, while TCRdb's copy carries only in-frame clones and drops some. Of hundreds of thousands of clones detected, about 83% appear once; the ten largest clones hold 8% to 10%. The chain links TRBV6-5 to TRBJ1-2; TRBD1 is a possible D gene (6 bases). The sample was peripheral blood. This sequence originates from a woman aged 45-65 years who had recovered from COVID-19. Here the CDR3 DNA reads TGTGCCAGCACCTCCCCGACCCAGGGGTATGGCTACACCTTC. Translated, it gives CASTSPTQGYGYTF.